These T cell receptor beta chains were read from a single sample in a study of T cells expressing NK-cell markers. Each CDR3 protein gets one entry in TCRdb, which reprocessed the 5' RACE reads and gives no DNA. The sample has around 180,000 distinct CDR3 sequences, and its top ten clones hold 20% to 25%. Sequenced: blood T cells: a sorted CD56 or NKG2C T cell subset, CD4+ or CD8+ T cells, or bulk PBMC T cells (not recorded which). All receptors come from a man aged 18-69 years in good health. Each CDR3 is given with its conserved first and last residue.

v_call	j_call	cdr3_aa
TRBV4-1	TRBJ1-1	CASSHTNRGLNTEAFF
TRBV23-1	TRBJ2-6	CASSHLDRLSSGANVLTF
TRBV27	TRBJ2-7	CATGQGRNPSYEQYF
TRBV27	TRBJ2-7	CASSSGLEQYF
TRBV20-1	TRBJ2-7	CSARDPFSSGGSTRISYEQYF
TRBV20-1	TRBJ2-1	CSARAGTIGNEQFF
TRBV19	TRBJ2-5	CASSRRQARQETQYF
TRBV27	TRBJ2-1	CASSFLGQLRTNEQFF
TRBV5-1	TRBJ2-7	CASRDWDEQYF
TRBV6-2/TRBV6-3	TRBJ1-1	CASSYSRGADAFF
TRBV9	TRBJ2-3	CASSMGQYSTDTQYF
TRBV7-6	TRBJ2-7	CASSLLLKGQGEQYF
TRBV27	TRBJ2-3	CASSFHADTQYF
TRBV7-9	TRBJ2-1	CASSSSRRDSSYNEQFF
TRBV6-2/TRBV6-3	TRBJ1-5	CASTRGRGRLINQPQHF
TRBV5-6	TRBJ1-6	CASSFGGLKSPLHF
TRBV3-1	TRBJ2-7	CASSPFLRSSYEQYF
TRBV7-9	TRBJ1-1	CASRHPGTEAFF
TRBV6-2/TRBV6-3	TRBJ2-2	CASGPLGQGGELFF
TRBV14	TRBJ1-5	CASSRGSGFNQPQHF
TRBV27	TRBJ2-2	CASSVSPAAGELFF
TRBV18	TRBJ2-7	CASSLTYPGTDAYEQYF
TRBV7-9	TRBJ2-2	CASSLTGGTGELFF
TRBV11-2	TRBJ2-7	CASSLGSELLAEQYF
TRBV7-2	TRBJ2-3	CASSFARGGPDTQYF
TRBV14	TRBJ2-5	CASSHFSVGHQETQYF
TRBV3-1	TRBJ1-5	CASSQGGSFNQPQHF
TRBV7-9	TRBJ2-5	CASSLPFLDGGQETQYF
TRBV7-9	TRBJ2-1	CASSFFAFDRPVEQFF
TRBV6-2/TRBV6-3	TRBJ1-1	CASGGGWSEAFF
TRBV30	TRBJ2-3	CAWGRGVGTDTQYF